This T cell receptor beta chain originates from a study of T cell responses to AZD1222 COVID-19 vaccine. In regard to this clone: Its antigen remains unidentified.

Regarding the study as a whole: Donors, mostly white British, included more females; clonal diversity was possibly underestimated. Compared with day 0, the breadth and depth of the Spike-specific TCR repertoire rose significantly after two doses of AZD1222.

In germline, CDR1 is ENHRY, CDR2 SYGVKD. The CDR3 runs to 17 residues. Unmatched junction bases numbered 6, after V lost 2 bases and J lost 4 bases. The protocol was immunoSEQ multiplex PCR, while the TCRdb copy is restricted to in-frame clones and leaves out a portion. Counted here are approximately 120,000 clones, 90% occurring once; the ten biggest clones make up 6% to 9%. The sequence came from an adult in good health. The sample in question was peripheral blood, obtained on day 0 of AZD1222 vaccination. The V and J genes are TRBV10-3 and TRBJ2-2, with 11 bases identical to TRBD2. As DNA, the CDR3 is TGTGCCATCAGTGAGGGTAGCGGGAGGGCCAGCACCGGGGAGCTGTTTTTT. Translated: CAISEGSGRASTGELFF.